Each of the 25 T cell receptor beta chains below was sequenced from the same sample in a study of T cell responses to AZD1222 COVID-19 vaccine. Clones were sequenced by immunoSEQ multiplex PCR, and TCRdb holds only the in-frame ones, with some missing. The data show some 140,000 clones, 85% seen once. This material consisted of peripheral blood, taken 28 days after the second dose of the MenACWY control vaccine. These receptors were obtained from an adult who received the MenACWY meningococcal vaccine as a control.

The gene calls are TRBV27 and TRBJ2-5, with a possible D match to TRBD2 (5 bases). CDR3 length equals 14 residues. V was shortened by 2 bases and J by 5 bases, with 12 bases between the two germline ends. Germline V gene data show CDR1 as MNHEY and CDR2 as SMNVEV (reference sequence). The CDR3 sequence: CASSLGPSPETQYF. For the CDR3, the DNA is TGTGCCAGCAGTTTAGGGCCTAGCCCCGAGACCCAGTACTTC.

This clone came up a few times. The chain carries TRBV19 and TRBJ1-5, with 8 nucleotides matching TRBD1. The CDR3 is 15 residues long. The germline V gene encodes CDR1 LNHDA and CDR2 SQIVND (reference sequence). V trimming: 5 bases; J trimming: 5 bases; junction bases outside the gene matches: 8. The CDR3: CASSLTGGWYQPQHF. CDR3 coding DNA: TGTGCCAGTAGTCTAACAGGGGGATGGTATCAGCCCCAGCATTTT.

The chain couples TRBV9 to TRBJ2-2, with no clear D. Germline CDR1 reads SGDLS; CDR2 reads YYNGEE. V was cut by 3 bases and J by 7 bases, with 10 bases left in between. The CDR3 is made up of 13 amino acids. The DNA for the CDR3 is TGTGCCAGCAGCGCACGGACGGGCGGGGAGCTGTTTTTT. It codes for CASSARTGGELFF.

This clone was recorded only once. This chain uses TRBV5-1 with TRBJ1-1; D gene ambiguous. The CDR3 contains 13 residues. The germline V gene has CDR1 SGHRS and CDR2 YFSETQ. The germline V and J ends were trimmed by 7 bases and 6 bases, with 16 bases remaining between them. The CDR3 nucleotides are TGCGCCAGCTGGAAGTCAGATAGGGCTGAAGCTTTCTTT. Residues: CASWKSDRAEAFF.

J is TRBJ1-2 and V is TRBV12-3 or TRBV12-4; weak D call: TRBD1 (5 bases). The CDR3 extends over 13 amino acids. Trimming removed 7 bases from V and 6 bases from J, with 15 bases in between. The CDR3 DNA is TGTGCCAGCAATTACGCAGGGATTAATGGCTACACCTTC. Translating gives CASNYAGINGYTF.

The rearrangement uses TRBV2 and TRBJ1-2; 9 nucleotides line up with TRBD1. V was clipped by 7 bases and J by 4 bases; unmatched bases: 7. Germline V CDR1 and CDR2: SNHLY, FYNNEI. This CDR3 is 14 amino acids long. CDR3 sequence: CASTRDRDLYGYTF. DNA for the CDR3: TGTGCCAGCACGAGGGACAGGGACCTCTATGGCTACACCTTC.

The V gene is TRBV27, the J gene TRBJ2-7; 7 bases line up with TRBD1. Germline V gene sequence: CDR1 MNHEY, CDR2 SMNVEV (reference sequence). This CDR3 contains 15 residues. After removal of 5 bases from V and 3 bases from J, the junction contained 10 bases not matched to a gene. CDR3 sequence (DNA): TGTGCCAGCAGTCGGACCGGGACAGCGGTCTACGAGCAGTACTTC. This gives the protein CASSRTGTAVYEQYF.

The chain combines TRBV5-8 with TRBJ1-2; D is undetermined. Germline V gene lookup returns CDR1 SGHTS and CDR2 YDEGEE. V was trimmed by 2 bases and J by 4 bases, leaving 6 bases between them. The CDR3 runs 12 residues. The CDR3 is CASSFTAYGYTF. The CDR3 nucleotides are TGTGCCAGCAGCTTTACAGCCTATGGCTACACCTTC.

This chain connects TRBV12-5 to TRBJ2-7; D is undetermined. Trimming took 6 bases from V and 7 from J, leaving 19 bases between them. CDR1 and CDR2 (germline): LGHNT, FRNRAP. This CDR3 has 14 residues. The CDR3 sequence is CASGGGGGLWEQYF. The CDR3 region has the DNA TGTGCTAGTGGCGGCGGCGGCGGCTTGTGGGAGCAGTACTTC.

In this sample, this clone turned up once. The chain employs TRBV6-5 and TRBJ1-5, with a tentative D call TRBD1 (5 bases). Germline V gives CDR1 MNHEY, CDR2 SVGAGI. This CDR3 is built from 14 residues. Trimming took 4 bases from V and 3 from J, leaving 10 bases between them. CDR3 residues: CASSSRQINQPQHF. DNA for the CDR3: TGTGCCAGCAGTTCCCGACAGATCAATCAGCCCCAGCATTTT.

The J gene is TRBJ2-7, the V gene TRBV19; the D is unclear. CDR1 LNHDA and CDR2 SQIVND come from the germline V gene (reference sequence). This CDR3 has 15 residues. Trimming pared 2 bases from V and 0 bases from J, leaving 11 bases between. The CDR3 sequence is CASSIKRIGSYEQYV. As DNA, the CDR3 is TGTGCCAGTAGTATAAAGAGGATTGGCTCCTACGAGCAGTACGTC.

This clone was seen ten or more times. V usage is TRBV4-2 and J usage is TRBJ2-2; 8 bases align to TRBD2. From germline, CDR1 is LGHNA and CDR2 YNFKEQ. V gave up 8 bases and J gave up 6 bases; unmatched junction bases: 8. This CDR3 contains 14 residues. CDR3 DNA sequence: TGTGCCAGCGCCCCGGGACTAGTGTCCGGGGAGCTGTTTTTT. Translated: CASAPGLVSGELFF.

The V and J genes are TRBV7-2 and TRBJ1-2; the D is unclear. The germline V and J ends were trimmed by 5 bases and 3 bases, with 10 bases remaining between them. The germline V gene encodes CDR1 SGHTA and CDR2 FQGNSA. CDR3 size: 13 residues. The CDR3 DNA reads as TGTGCCAGCAGCCGACCCTCGGACTATGGCTACACCTTC. This codes for CASSRPSDYGYTF.

The chain links TRBV5-1 to TRBJ2-2, with 11 bases aligning to TRBD1. This CDR3 is 15 amino acids long. V lost 4 bases, J lost 7 bases, and 6 bases stayed unmatched. CDR1 and CDR2 from the germline V gene are SGHRS and YFSETQ. The CDR3 loop is CASSLRDRGFGELFF. DNA of the CDR3: TGCGCCAGCAGCCTCCGGGACAGGGGGTTCGGGGAGCTGTTTTTT.

The chain is built from TRBV27 and TRBJ2-3; D might be TRBD1 or TRBD2, each matching 5 bases. CDR1 and CDR2 (germline): MNHEY, SMNVEV (reference sequence). With 7 bases removed from V and 1 base from J, the gap between germline ends came to 15 bases. The CDR3 length is 15 residues. The DNA of the CDR3 is TGTGCCAGCACCCTTCGTAGGGACCGCACAGATACGCAGTATTTT. Its translation: CASTLRRDRTDTQYF.

This clone was detected only once. The chain is built from TRBV7-5 and TRBJ1-2; whether TRBD1, the table's D call, matches the DNA was not checked. TRBV7-5 is an annotated pseudogene. The CDR3 covers 16 residues. The CDR3 DNA follows: TGTGTCAGAAGCTCAACGGGACAGCCCGTTTCCTATGGCTACACCTTC. Translation gives CVRSSTGQPVSYGYTF.

The V gene is TRBV5-1, the J gene TRBJ1-4, with 12 positions matching TRBD1. The V and J ends lost 7 bases and 8 bases, in that order; junction bases with no gene match: 9. This CDR3 region has 15 residues. The germline CDR1 and CDR2 sequences are SGHRS and YFSETQ. The CDR3 spells CASAEAGTGGEKLFF. The CDR3 bases are TGCGCCAGCGCCGAGGCCGGGACAGGGGGCGAAAAACTGTTTTTT. Looking up the rest from reference TRBV5-1 and TRBJ1-4 gives the full variable domain: KAGVTQTPRYLIKTRGQQVTLSCSPISGHRSVSWYQQTPGQGLQFLFEYFSETQRNKGNFPGRFSGRQFSNSRSEMNVSTLELGDSALYLCASAEAGTGGEKLFFGSGTQLSVL.

V gene TRBV19 combines with J gene TRBJ2-1, with 7 bases identical to TRBD2. CDR3 length: 19 amino acids. CDR1 and CDR2 (germline): LNHDA, SQIVND (reference sequence). V gave up 7 bases and J gave up 0 bases; unmatched junction bases: 18. In DNA form, the CDR3 reads TGTGCCAGTACTCTGCGGCTAGCGGTACTAAATAGCTCCTACAATGAGCAGTTCTTC. Protein sequence: CASTLRLAVLNSSYNEQFF.

The rearrangement uses TRBV6-5 and TRBJ1-2, with a possible D match to TRBD1 (6 bases). V gave up 6 bases and J gave up 8 bases, with 16 bases separating them. Germline V gene sequence: CDR1 MNHEY, CDR2 SVGAGI. This CDR3 contains 13 residues. The CDR3 bases are TGTGCCAGCAGGACGGACAGTGGGATGGGCTACACCTTC. Encoded protein: CASRTDSGMGYTF.

This chain uses TRBV27 with TRBJ1-5; 7 positions match TRBD1. V lost 3 bases and J lost 5; bases outside the gene matches: 7. Germline V gene data show CDR1 as MNHEY and CDR2 as SMNVEV (reference sequence). The CDR3 sequence is 15 residues long. CDR3 nucleotides: TGTGCCAGCAGTTTCCGACAGGGTAACGATCAGCCCCAGCATTTT. Protein sequence: CASSFRQGNDQPQHF.

The CDR3 here is CASSYIDGYQETQYF. DNA of the CDR3: TGTGCCAGCAGCTATATAGACGGCTACCAAGAGACCCAGTACTTC. The chain joins TRBV11-3 to TRBJ2-5; D not resolved. This CDR3 has 15 residues. V was trimmed by 4 bases and J by 0 bases, leaving 12 bases between them. CDR1 is SGHNT, CDR2 YENEEA, per germline.

This chain connects TRBV18 to TRBJ2-6; 7 nucleotides line up with TRBD2. The V segment lost 8 bases and the J segment 0 bases; nucleotides outside the gene matches: 7. The CDR3 length is 16 residues. Germline-derived CDR1 and CDR2 are KGHSH and LQKENI. The CDR3 sequence is CASVSGGSSGANVLTF. The CDR3 DNA sequence: TGTGCCAGCGTCTCGGGGGGAAGCTCTGGGGCCAACGTCCTGACTTTC.

The rearrangement joins TRBV10-2 to TRBJ2-1, with a weak D call TRBD2 (5 bases). This CDR3 spans 14 amino acids. V shed 11 bases and J shed 6 bases, with 20 bases lying between them. Germline lookup yields CDR1 WSHSY and CDR2 SAAADI. The CDR3 nucleotides read TGCGCCGGCGGGTACCGGGGTTTGAGCAATGAGCAGTTCTTC. Translated: CAGGYRGLSNEQFF.

The CDR3 loop reads CASSLVGGDAFF. DNA for the CDR3: TGCGCCAGCAGCTTGGTCGGCGGGGATGCTTTCTTT. This chain connects TRBV5-1 to TRBJ1-1; D is uncertain. V lost 0 bases to trimming and J lost 11 bases, with 11 bases between them. Germline assignment: CDR1 SGHRS and CDR2 YFSETQ. CDR3 size: 12 residues.

The V and J genes are TRBV4-1 and TRBJ1-3; the D is unclear. Trimming took off 2 bases at V and 0 bases at J, with 14 bases between the two ends. There are 17 residues in the CDR3. Germline values: CDR1 MGHRA, CDR2 YSYEKL. CDR3: CASSQIVTRSSGNTIYF. The CDR3 DNA reads TGCGCCAGCAGCCAAATCGTGACTCGGAGCTCTGGAAACACCATATATTTT.